Listed below are T cell receptor beta chains from one sample, sequenced in a study of CD8 T cells in ankylosing spondylitis. TCRdb re-derived calls from the 5' RACE reads in MiXCR, one entry per CDR3 protein. The profile shows 250,000 to 300,000 distinct CDR3 sequences, 15% to 25% of them singletons. Sequencing was performed on blood, either unsorted or a sorted T cell fraction (not recorded which). The receptors here all came from a male donor with ankylosing spondylitis or in good health (not recorded which). The CDR3 runs from the conserved cysteine through the conserved F or W. D genes are given only for firm matches. The listing skips clone size in some rows; elsewhere it reads once, few, many or a size class.

clone_size j_call v_call d_call cdr3_length cdr3_nt cdr3_aa
few TRBJ2-3 TRBV5-1 TRBD2 15 TGCGCCAGCAGGTCCAGCGGGGTTAGCACAGATACGCAGTATTTT CASRSSGVSTDTQYF
few TRBJ2-5 TRBV29-1 . 14 TGCAGCATCGCAGGGGTCGGGTCCCAAGAGACCCAGTACTTC CSIAGVGSQETQYF
. TRBJ1-1 TRBV28 . 15 TGTGCCAGCAGTTTGGGTTTAGGCGGGAACACTGAAGCTTTCTTT CASSLGLGGNTEAFF
. TRBJ2-4 TRBV12-3/TRBV12-4 TRBD1 15 TGTGTCAGCAGTTCCGGGACAGGGTTTCAAAACATTCAGTACTTC CVSSSGTGFQNIQYF
. TRBJ1-5 TRBV11-2 . 17 TGTGCCAGCAGCTTAGAAGGGACTATTGGGGGCAATCAGCCCCAGCATTTT CASSLEGTIGGNQPQHF
once TRBJ2-3 TRBV6-1 TRBD2 15 TGTGCCAGCAGGGGCACAGCGGGGGGCGGGGATACGCAGTATTTT CASRGTAGGGDTQYF
few TRBJ2-3 TRBV18 . 15 TGTGCCAGCTCAATCGGACAGACTAGCACAGATACGCAGTATTTT CASSIGQTSTDTQYF
many TRBJ2-2 TRBV15 . 11 TGTGCCACCAGCAGAGATGGGGCGATGTTTTTT CATSRDGAMFF
few TRBJ2-3 TRBV7-8 TRBD2 14 TGTGCCAGCAGCACTGGACTAGCGGTGGATACGCAGTATTTT CASSTGLAVDTQYF
few TRBJ2-5 TRBV12-3/TRBV12-4 TRBD1 14 TGTGCCAGCAGGTCGGACAGGGGGCAAGAGACCCAGTACTTC CASRSDRGQETQYF
many TRBJ2-2 TRBV28 . 15 TGTGCCAGCAGTTTACTCAGGGGGGCCACCGGGGAGCTGTTTTTT CASSLLRGATGELFF
. TRBJ1-2 TRBV30 . 12 TGTGCCTTGATCGACGGAGTCTATGGCTACACCTTC CALIDGVYGYTF
few TRBJ1-2 TRBV6-1 TRBD1 16 TGTGCCAGCAGTACCATACAGGGGAGCCTTAACTATGGCTACACCTTC CASSTIQGSLNYGYTF
many TRBJ2-3 TRBV5-1 TRBD2 18 TGCGCCAGCAGCCCCGCGGGGACTAGCGGGAGGACCACAGATACGCAGTATTTT CASSPAGTSGRTTDTQYF
. TRBJ2-3 TRBV10-3 . 15 TGTGCCATCAAACGAGGGGAAACGAGCACAGATACGCAGTATTTT CAIKRGETSTDTQYF
. TRBJ2-1 TRBV12-3/TRBV12-4 . 16 TGTGCCAGCAGAAAAGGGGGGGGGCTTTTCCACAATGAGCAGTTCTTC CASRKGGGLFHNEQFF
few TRBJ2-3 TRBV10-3 TRBD1 14 TGTGCCACGCTCCGGGACAGGAGCACAGATACGCAGTATTTT CATLRDRSTDTQYF
many TRBJ1-1 TRBV20-1 . 11 TGCAGTGCTAATAGGGCCACTGAAGCTTTCTTT CSANRATEAFF
. TRBJ2-1 TRBV7-6 . 15 TGTGCCAGCAGCTTATTCCAACGCTCCTACAATGAGCAGTTCTTC CASSLFQRSYNEQFF
many TRBJ2-4 TRBV20-1 . 13 TGCAGTGCTAGAGAGACTGATAAAAACATTCAGTACTTC CSARETDKNIQYF
. TRBJ1-2 TRBV4-1 . 16 TGCGCCAGCAGCCAAGAGGGGGCCACAGGGTACTATGGCTACACCTTC CASSQEGATGYYGYTF
. TRBJ2-3 TRBV7-3 TRBD2 16 TGTGCCAGCAGCCAGGGACTAGCGGGACAGGCAGATACACAGTATTTT CASSQGLAGQADTQYF
. TRBJ1-2 TRBV5-1 . 13 TGCGCCAGCAGCTTGAGCCCAGGCTATGGCTACACCTTC CASSLSPGYGYTF
few TRBJ1-1 TRBV20-1 TRBD1 14 TGCAGTGCCCCCGCCCGGGACAGGGGGACTGAAGCTTTCTTT CSAPARDRGTEAFF
few TRBJ2-3 TRBV5-1 . 14 TGCGCCAGCAGACAGGGCGTAGGGACAGATACGCAGTATTTT CASRQGVGTDTQYF
few TRBJ1-2 TRBV24-1 . 14 TGTGCCACCAGTGATACAGGACAGCAGCATGGCTACACCTTC CATSDTGQQHGYTF
many TRBJ2-3 TRBV5-1 . 17 TGCGCCAGCAGCTTCAGCCCCCCGGGACTCAGCACAGATACGCAGTATTTT CASSFSPPGLSTDTQYF
few TRBJ2-3 TRBV7-3 . 15 TGTGCCAGCAGCTACGGACAGACCCCTACAGATACGCAGTATTTT CASSYGQTPTDTQYF
. TRBJ2-5 TRBV7-9 TRBD1 14 TGTGCCAGCAGACCGACAGGGATCCAAGAGACCCAGTACTTC CASRPTGIQETQYF
. TRBJ2-5 TRBV10-3 . 13 TGTGCCATCAGTGCTAGCCCGGTAGAGACCCAGTACTTC CAISASPVETQYF
few TRBJ2-1 TRBV10-3 . 13 TGTGCCATCAGACAGGGACCAAACAATGAGCAGTTCTTC CAIRQGPNNEQFF
few TRBJ2-5 TRBV28 . 15 TGTGCCAGCAGTGGGTTGGACAGTACGATTGAGACCCAGTACTTC CASSGLDSTIETQYF
. TRBJ1-5 TRBV20-1 . 14 TGCAGTGCTAGAGATGTAGGGGGTAGTCAGCCCCAGCATTTT CSARDVGGSQPQHF
few TRBJ1-5 TRBV27 . 13 TGTGCCAGCAGGCATTCGGCAAATCAGCCCCAGCATTTT CASRHSANQPQHF
. TRBJ2-2 TRBV9 . 13 TGTGCCAGCACCAAAGGGGGGACCGGGGAGCTGTTTTTT CASTKGGTGELFF
. TRBJ2-1 TRBV28 . 15 TGTGCCAGCAGTCCCTACCAGAGCTCCTACAATGAGCAGTTCTTC CASSPYQSSYNEQFF
few TRBJ2-1 TRBV6-1 TRBD2 14 TGTGCCAGCCGGGCGGGAGGCTCCTACAATGAGCAGTTCTTC CASRAGGSYNEQFF
few TRBJ2-5 TRBV5-1 TRBD1 13 TGCGCCAGCAGCAGGACAGGGGCAGAGACCCAGTACTTC CASSRTGAETQYF
. TRBJ2-2 TRBV7-2 TRBD2 16 TGTGCCAGCAGCTTAGGACTAGCGGGGTACACCGGGGAGCTGTTTTTT CASSLGLAGYTGELFF
. TRBJ2-3 TRBV12-3/TRBV12-4 TRBD2 16 TGTGCCAGCAGTTTCAAAATGGGGACTAGCTTGCATACGCAGTATTTT CASSFKMGTSLHTQYF
. TRBJ2-1 TRBV29-1 . 15 TGCAGCGTTGAAGCTCCGGACAGATATTACAATGAGCAGTTCTTC CSVEAPDRYYNEQFF
few TRBJ2-3 TRBV10-2 . 14 TGCGCCAGCAGTGAGGGATACCACACAGATACGCAGTATTTT CASSEGYHTDTQYF
few TRBJ2-1 TRBV10-3 . 12 TGTGCCATACAGGGCTCCTACAATGAGCAGTTCTTC CAIQGSYNEQFF
. TRBJ2-3 TRBV28 . 17 TGTGCCAGCAGTGATGAACCCAGAAGCGGGAGCACAGATACGCAGTATTTT CASSDEPRSGSTDTQYF
many TRBJ2-4 TRBV7-6 TRBD2 16 TGTGCCAGCAGCCTTGGGACTAGCGGGAGTAATGGCATTCAGTACTTC CASSLGTSGSNGIQYF
few TRBJ2-3 TRBV14 . 14 TGTGCCAGCAGCCAAGAACGGGAAACAGATACGCAGTATTTT CASSQERETDTQYF
many TRBJ2-4 TRBV7-2 . 16 TGTGCCAGCAGCCCAGACCAGGTTATAGCCAAAAACATTCAGTACTTC CASSPDQVIAKNIQYF
few TRBJ1-5 TRBV12-3/TRBV12-4 TRBD1 15 TGTGCCAGCAGTTTGGGAGACAGGGGAGATCAGCCCCAGCATTTT CASSLGDRGDQPQHF
. TRBJ2-5 TRBV11-2 TRBD2 16 TGTGCCAGCAGCTTAGCGGGGACTAGAGGGGTCGTGACCCAGTACTTC CASSLAGTRGVVTQYF
few TRBJ2-5 TRBV5-1 TRBD2 16 TGCGCCAGCAGCTTAGCAACTAGCGGCGAGGGAGAGACCCAGTACTTC CASSLATSGEGETQYF
. TRBJ2-3 TRBV27 . 13 TGTGCCAGCAGTCCAAGACAGGCAGATACGCAGTATTTT CASSPRQADTQYF
. TRBJ2-5 TRBV9 . 15 TGTGCCAGCAGCGTAGCTACGAGATCTCCCGAGACCCAGTACTTC CASSVATRSPETQYF
many TRBJ2-1 TRBV7-2 TRBD2 16 TGTGCCAGCAGCCCTCAGTTTGGCGGGGGTTACAATGAGCAGTTCTTC CASSPQFGGGYNEQFF
. TRBJ1-1 TRBV12-3/TRBV12-4 . 16 TGTGCCAGCAGTAAACGTTCCGGGGCCAGGAACACTGAAGCTTTCTTT CASSKRSGARNTEAFF
few TRBJ2-1 TRBV20-1 . 15 TGCAGTGCTCAAAACTTCGGGAGCTCGAAGTATGAGCAGTTCTTC CSAQNFGSSKYEQFF
. TRBJ2-5 TRBV20-1 . 15 TGCAGTGCTAGAAGTGGCGTATCGAGGGGAGAGACCCAGTACTTC CSARSGVSRGETQYF
. TRBJ2-1 TRBV5-1 . 16 TGCGCCAGCAGCTTGGAAGGAGGATCAGGCTACAATGAGCAGTTCTTC CASSLEGGSGYNEQFF
few TRBJ2-3 TRBV20-1 TRBD2 17 TGCAGTGCTAGAGAGCCTAGCGGGAGATCTAGCACAGATACGCAGTATTTT CSAREPSGRSSTDTQYF
. TRBJ2-5 TRBV20-1 TRBD1 12 TGCAGTGCCACGGACAGGCAAGAGACCCAGTACTTC CSATDRQETQYF
. TRBJ1-1 TRBV6-6 . 13 TGTGCCAGCAGTTATGGGGATGTCACTGAAGCTTTCTTT CASSYGDVTEAFF